The 25 T cell receptor beta chains below all came from one sample that was sequenced in a study of T cells after yellow fever vaccination. From the 5' RACE reads, TCRdb called clonotypes with MiXCR, one entry per CDR3 protein. This sample has approximately 260,000 distinct CDR3 sequences, with about 5% found just once. This specimen consisted of CD4+ T cells sorted from PBMCs, obtained on the day of the yellow fever booster vaccination. The receptors stem from a man aged 18 to 30 who received the YFV17D yellow fever vaccine.

The table lists this clonotype with a few counts. The V call is TRBV10-3, the J call TRBJ1-1; no firm D call. Trimming stripped 10 bases from V and 6 bases from J, with 12 bases between. The CDR3 consists of 11 residues. Germline CDR1 and CDR2: ENHRY and SYGVKD. The CDR3 protein is CASSYGAEAFF. DNA for the CDR3: TGTGCCAGTTCTTACGGAGCTGAAGCTTTCTTT.

This clonotype was counted only a few times. This chain joins TRBV20-1 and TRBJ2-5; maybe TRBD1 (5 bases). The CDR3 length is 15 residues. Germline loops: CDR1 DFQATT, CDR2 SNEGSKA (reference sequence). Trimming removed 6 bases at V and 1 base at J, with 18 bases between. DNA of the CDR3: TGCAGTGCCCCCGACCGGCACAGGCCCCAAGAGACCCAGTACTTC. It translates to CSAPDRHRPQETQYF.

In this sample, this clonotype turned up many times. CDR3 coding DNA: TGCGCCAGCAGCTTGGGGCCGTCCGGTACTGAAGCTTTCTTT. Translating it yields CASSLGPSGTEAFF. V gene TRBV5-1 combines with J gene TRBJ1-1, with no clear D. The length of the CDR3 is 14 residues. The V and J ends lost 0 bases and 5 bases respectively, with 11 bases between them. From germline, CDR1 is SGHRS and CDR2 YFSETQ.

This clonotype came up many times. The chain couples TRBV7-2 to TRBJ2-4; D gene ambiguous. V shed 0 bases and J shed 5 bases, with 5 bases lying between them. Germline loops: CDR1 SGHTA, CDR2 FQGNSA. The CDR3 is 13 residues long. The CDR3 DNA sequence: TGTGCCAGCAGCTTAGCAGGAGAAAACATTCAGTACTTC. Its protein product is CASSLAGENIQYF.

This clonotype turned up a few times. This chain uses TRBV7-9 with TRBJ1-1; D remains unclear. CDR3 length: 13 amino acids. V lost 5 bases to trimming and J lost 1 base, with 8 bases between them. Germline values: CDR1 SEHNR, CDR2 FQNEAQ (reference sequence). CDR3 DNA sequence: TGTGCCAGCAGCAAACCCCCGAACACTGAAGCTTTCTTT. Its translation: CASSKPPNTEAFF.

This clonotype was counted a few times. V usage is TRBV12-3 or TRBV12-4 and J usage is TRBJ2-3, with 10 nucleotides matching TRBD1. There are 15 residues in the CDR3. Trimming at V came to 6 bases and at J to 3 bases, leaving 6 bases not matched to a gene. CDR3 residues: CASSPDRGTTDTQYF. In DNA form, the CDR3 reads TGTGCCAGCAGCCCGGACAGGGGGACGACAGATACGCAGTATTTT.

This clonotype appeared many times. V and J are TRBV20-1 and TRBJ2-5; weak D call: TRBD2 (6 bases). Germline V gene lookup returns CDR1 DFQATT and CDR2 SNEGSKA (reference sequence). The V gene lost 3 bases and the J gene lost 7 bases, with 6 bases spanning the gap. The CDR3 spans 10 residues. The chain's CDR3 is CSARGGTQYF. The CDR3 nucleotides read TGCAGTGCTAGGGGGGGGACCCAGTACTTC.

This clonotype was detected many times. CDR3 protein: CASRSHGESKRDEQYV. The CDR3 DNA sequence: TGTGCCAGCAGGTCCCACGGGGAATCCAAGCGTGACGAGCAGTACGTC. The V call is TRBV28, the J call TRBJ2-7, with D possibly matching TRBD2 (5 bases). Germline V gene data show CDR1 as MDHEN and CDR2 as SYDVKM. Trimming removed 6 bases from V and 5 bases from J, with 23 bases in between. The CDR3 extends over 16 amino acids.

The chain is built from TRBV11-2 and TRBJ2-4; D remains ambiguous. CDR1 SGHAT and CDR2 FQNNGV come from the germline V gene. The CDR3 length is 14 residues. V was trimmed by 8 bases and J by 4 bases, leaving 15 bases between them. CDR3 sequence: CASARVKFKNIQYF. DNA of the CDR3: TGTGCCAGCGCTAGGGTAAAATTTAAAAACATTCAGTACTTC.

The rearrangement joins TRBV7-9 to TRBJ1-2; D unresolved. CDR1 and CDR2 from the germline V gene are SEHNR and FQNEAQ (reference sequence). The V and J ends lost 4 bases and 4 bases respectively, with 10 bases between them. The CDR3 is made up of 13 amino acids. CDR3 amino acids: CASSSSNRYGYTF. In DNA form, the CDR3 reads TGTGCCAGCAGCTCATCGAACCGCTATGGCTACACCTTC. The whole variable domain, remainder taken from reference TRBV7-9 and TRBJ1-2, is DTGVSQNPRHKITKRGQNVTFRCDPISEHNRLYWYRQTLGQGPEFLTYFQNEAQLEKSRLLSDRFSAERPKGSFSTLEIQRTEQGDSAMYLCASSSSNRYGYTFGSGTRLTVV.

The chain carries TRBV20-1 and TRBJ2-3; perhaps TRBD1 as D (5 bases). CDR3 size: 12 residues. Germline loops: CDR1 DFQATT, CDR2 SNEGSKA (reference sequence). Trimming removed 5 bases at V and 3 bases at J, with 9 bases between. The CDR3 region is CSAAPGTDTQYF. The CDR3 coding sequence is TGCAGTGCTGCCCCAGGGACAGATACGCAGTATTTT.

This clonotype has just a few counts. CDR3: CATRRDSNQPQHF. The CDR3 nucleotides read TGTGCCACCCGAAGGGACAGCAATCAGCCCCAGCATTTT. This chain uses TRBV6-2 or TRBV6-3 with TRBJ1-5, with D perhaps TRBD1 (5 bases). Germline lookup yields CDR1 MNHEY and CDR2 SVGEGT. CDR3 length: 13 amino acids. The V end lost 10 bases, the J end lost 1 base, and 11 bases lay between the germline ends.

The chain couples TRBV7-2 to TRBJ2-1; TRBD2 matches 13 bases. V shed 3 bases, J shed 9 bases, and the junction held 8 bases outside the gene matches. The CDR3 has 16 residues. CDR1 SGHTA and CDR2 FQGNSA come from the germline V gene. The CDR3 bases are TGTGCCAGCAGCTTTACCGGGACTAGCGGGGTTAGTGAGCAGTTCTTC. Translating gives CASSFTGTSGVSEQFF. The variable domain in full, with the rest retrieved from reference TRBV7-2 and TRBJ2-1, is GAGVSQSPSNKVTEKGKDVELRCDPISGHTALYWYRQSLGQGLEFLIYFQGNSAPDKSGLPSDRFSAERTGGSVSTLTIQRTQQEDSAVYLCASSFTGTSGVSEQFFGPGTRLTVL.

This clonotype was counted ten times or more. A read error may produce the germline difference seen at one junction end. The chain carries TRBV5-1 and TRBJ2-3; 13 positions match TRBD2. Germline CDR1 and CDR2: SGHRS and YFSETQ. There are 16 residues in the CDR3. As DNA, the CDR3 is TGTGCCAGCAGCTCAGGACTAGCGGGGGGCACAGATACGCAGTATTTT. Translated: CASSSGLAGGTDTQYF.

The chain joins TRBV11-2 to TRBJ2-6, with D perhaps TRBD2 (6 bases). Trimming shortened V by 2 bases and J by 1 base, and 9 bases separated the two germline ends. The CDR3 has 16 residues. Germline assignment: CDR1 SGHAT and CDR2 FQNNGV. CDR3 in amino acids: CASSLRGGSGANVLTF. The DNA of the CDR3 is TGTGCCAGCAGCTTAAGGGGAGGTTCTGGGGCCAACGTCCTGACTTTC. The full variable domain, rest sourced from reference TRBV11-2 and TRBJ2-6, is EAGVAQSPRYKIIEKRQSVAFWCNPISGHATLYWYQQILGQGPKLLIQFQNNGVVDDSQLPKDRFSAERLKGVDSTLKIQPAKLEDSAVYLCASSLRGGSGANVLTFGAGSRLTVL.

This clonotype showed up just a few times. The chain is built from TRBV5-1 and TRBJ2-1, with D perhaps being TRBD1 or TRBD2 (7 bases each). CDR3 length equals 14 residues. The V gene lost 4 bases and the J gene lost 7 bases, with 15 bases spanning the gap. Germline loops: CDR1 SGHRS, CDR2 YFSETQ. CDR3 DNA sequence: TGCGCCAGCAGCGTAACCAGGGGGGGAAATGAGCAGTTCTTC. Amino acids: CASSVTRGGNEQFF.

The V and J genes are TRBV6-2 or TRBV6-3 and TRBJ2-7; no definite D call. Germline V gene lookup returns CDR1 MNHEY and CDR2 SVGEGT. Trimming shortened V by 5 bases and J by 3 bases, and 14 bases separated the two germline ends. CDR3 size: 14 residues. The CDR3 reads CASSPRVVDYEQYF. CDR3 DNA: TGTGCCAGCAGTCCCCGGGTCGTTGACTACGAGCAGTACTTC.

V usage is TRBV24-1 and J usage is TRBJ2-2; 13 positions agree with TRBD2. Germline-derived CDR1 and CDR2 are KGHDR and SFDVKD. The CDR3 runs to 17 residues. The V gene end was trimmed by 7 bases and the J gene end by 1 base; junction bases not matched to a gene: 5. The CDR3 nucleotides read TGTGCCACCAGGAGACTAGCGGGGGGACTGAACACCGGGGAGCTGTTTTTT. Amino acid sequence: CATRRLAGGLNTGELFF.

The V and J genes are TRBV12-3 or TRBV12-4 and TRBJ1-1; 11 bases align to TRBD1. The CDR3 extends over 15 amino acids. Unmatched junction bases numbered 12, after V lost 5 bases and J lost 10 bases. In DNA, the CDR3 is TGTGCCAGCAGTCCTCGGACAGGGGGCGCGTGGCGAGCTTTCTTT. Translating gives CASSPRTGGAWRAFF.

The chain recombines TRBV4-3 with TRBJ1-3; D unclear. The CDR3 is 17 residues long. Germline values: CDR1 LGHNA, CDR2 YSLEER. V was trimmed by 2 bases and J by 1 base, leaving 15 bases between them. The DNA of the CDR3 is TGCGCCAGCAGCCAAAACCCTCGGGATGGGTCTGGAAACACCATATATTTT. Its protein product is CASSQNPRDGSGNTIYF.

This clonotype was picked up many times. The chain employs TRBV5-1 and TRBJ2-5, with D hard to call. The germline V gene has CDR1 SGHRS and CDR2 YFSETQ. The length of the CDR3 is 14 residues. Trimming took off 2 bases at V and 5 bases at J, with 13 bases between the two ends. In DNA, the CDR3 is TGCGCCAGCAGCTTACAGCCCGGCGACGAGACCCAGTACTTC. This translates into CASSLQPGDETQYF.

The gene calls are TRBV6-2 or TRBV6-3 and TRBJ2-1; D is possibly TRBD2 (5 bases). The length of the CDR3 is 15 residues. V was clipped by 0 bases and J by 10 bases, with 16 bases between them. Germline CDR1 and CDR2: MNHEY and SVGEGT. The CDR3 is CASSYSMTNSREQFF. The CDR3 DNA reads as TGTGCCAGCAGTTACTCGATGACTAACTCCCGGGAGCAGTTCTTC.

The chain carries TRBV20-1 and TRBJ2-5; D assignment may be TRBD1 or TRBD2 (6 bases each). The CDR3 has 14 amino acids. Germline V lookup: CDR1 DFQATT, CDR2 SNEGSKA (reference sequence). Trimming took off 2 bases at V and 0 bases at J, with 10 bases between the two ends. In DNA, the CDR3 is TGCAGTGCTAGACCACGGGGGCACCAAGAGACCCAGTACTTC. Encoded protein: CSARPRGHQETQYF.

The V call is TRBV29-1, the J call TRBJ1-1; 12 bases line up with TRBD1. V trimming: 6 bases; J trimming: 4 bases; junction bases outside the gene matches: 3. From germline, CDR1 is SQVTM and CDR2 ANQGSEA. This CDR3 comprises 13 residues. This CDR3 is CSVGTGGVTEAFF. The CDR3 bases are TGCAGCGTCGGGACAGGGGGCGTCACTGAAGCTTTCTTT.

This clonotype was counted a few times. This chain joins TRBV6-2 or TRBV6-3 and TRBJ1-5; D is uncertain. The CDR3 is 18 residues long. The germline V gene encodes CDR1 MNHEY and CDR2 SVGEGT. Trimming took 2 bases from V and 4 from J, leaving 21 bases between them. For the CDR3, the DNA is TGTGCCAGCAGTTACCCTCGGAGAGTGGCCCTATTAAATCAGCCCCAGCATTTT. It specifies CASSYPRRVALLNQPQHF.